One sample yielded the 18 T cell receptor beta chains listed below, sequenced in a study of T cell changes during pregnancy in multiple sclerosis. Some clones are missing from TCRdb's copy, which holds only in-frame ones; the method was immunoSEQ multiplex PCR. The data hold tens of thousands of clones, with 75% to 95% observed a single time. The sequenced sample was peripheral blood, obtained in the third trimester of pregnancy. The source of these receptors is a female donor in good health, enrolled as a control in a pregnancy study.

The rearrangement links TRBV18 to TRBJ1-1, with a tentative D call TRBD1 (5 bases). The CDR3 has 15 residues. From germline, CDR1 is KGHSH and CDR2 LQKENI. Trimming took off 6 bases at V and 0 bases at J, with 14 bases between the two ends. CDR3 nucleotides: TGTGCCAGCTCGCGGCTACAGGAAATGAACACTGAAGCTTTCTTT. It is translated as CASSRLQEMNTEAFF.

The CDR3, as DNA: TGTGCCAGCAGCTTATCGAGTTCTAATGAAAAACTGTTTTTT. It codes for CASSLSSSNEKLFF. This sequence joins TRBV7-9 and TRBJ1-4; D remains ambiguous. Looked up from germline, CDR1 is SEHNR and CDR2 is FQNEAQ (reference sequence). The V end was cut by 2 bases, the J end by 3 bases, with 7 bases between. The CDR3 consists of 14 residues.

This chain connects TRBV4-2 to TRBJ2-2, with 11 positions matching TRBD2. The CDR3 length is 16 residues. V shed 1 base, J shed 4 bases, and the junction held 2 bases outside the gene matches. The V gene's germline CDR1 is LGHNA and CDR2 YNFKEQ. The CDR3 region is CASSQVTSGGTGELFF. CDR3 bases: TGTGCCAGCAGCCAAGTAACTAGCGGGGGCACCGGGGAGCTGTTTTTT.

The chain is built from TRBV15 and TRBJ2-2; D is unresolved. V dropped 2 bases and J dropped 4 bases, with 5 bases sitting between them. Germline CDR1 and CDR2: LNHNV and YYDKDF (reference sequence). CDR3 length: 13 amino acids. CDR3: CATSRIGTGELFF. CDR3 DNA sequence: TGTGCCACCAGCAGAATCGGCACCGGGGAGCTGTTTTTT.

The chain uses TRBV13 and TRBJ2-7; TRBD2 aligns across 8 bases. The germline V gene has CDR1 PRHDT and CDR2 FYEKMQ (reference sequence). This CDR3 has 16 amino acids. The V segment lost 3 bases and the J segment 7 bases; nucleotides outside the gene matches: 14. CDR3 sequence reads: CASSFLFSGTMEEQYF. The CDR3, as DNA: TGTGCCAGCAGCTTTCTCTTTAGCGGGACTATGGAAGAGCAGTACTTC.

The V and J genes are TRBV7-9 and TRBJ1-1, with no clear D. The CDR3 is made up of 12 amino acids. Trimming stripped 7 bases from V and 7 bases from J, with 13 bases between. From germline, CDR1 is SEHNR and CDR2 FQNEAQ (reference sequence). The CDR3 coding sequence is TGTGCCAGCAACCGAAATCCAGATGAAGCTTTCTTT. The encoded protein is CASNRNPDEAFF. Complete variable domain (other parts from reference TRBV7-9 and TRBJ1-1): DTGVSQNPRHKITKRGQNVTFRCDPISEHNRLYWYRQTLGQGPEFLTYFQNEAQLEKSRLLSDRFSAERPKGSFSTLEIQRTEQGDSAMYLCASNRNPDEAFFGQGTRLTVV.

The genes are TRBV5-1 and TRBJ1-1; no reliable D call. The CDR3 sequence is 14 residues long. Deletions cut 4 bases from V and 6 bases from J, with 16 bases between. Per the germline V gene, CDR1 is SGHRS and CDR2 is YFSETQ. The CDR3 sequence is CASSTALGSAEAFF. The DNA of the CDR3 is TGCGCCAGCAGCACCGCCTTGGGGAGTGCTGAAGCTTTCTTT.

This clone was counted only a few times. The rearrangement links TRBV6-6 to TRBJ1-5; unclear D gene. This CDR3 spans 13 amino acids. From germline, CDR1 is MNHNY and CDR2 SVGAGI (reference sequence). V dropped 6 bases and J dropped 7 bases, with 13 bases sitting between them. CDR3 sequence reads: CASSVSAGQPQHF. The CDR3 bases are TGTGCCAGCAGCGTCTCGGCGGGGCAGCCCCAGCATTTT.

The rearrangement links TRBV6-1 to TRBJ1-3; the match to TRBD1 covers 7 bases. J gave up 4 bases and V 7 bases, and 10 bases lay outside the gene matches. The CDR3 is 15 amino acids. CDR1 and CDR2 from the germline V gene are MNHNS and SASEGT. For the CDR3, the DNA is TGTGCCAGCACCAGAGACAGGGAATCCGGAAACACCATATATTTT. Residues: CASTRDRESGNTIYF.

Here the CDR3 reads CASSETSSYEQYF. In nucleotides, the CDR3 is TGTGCCAGCAGTGAAACTAGCTCCTACGAGCAGTACTTC. This chain connects TRBV2 to TRBJ2-7, with D possibly TRBD2 on 5 matching bases. The V and J ends lost 2 bases and 0 bases respectively, with 5 bases between them. The germline gives CDR1 SNHLY, CDR2 FYNNEI. CDR3 size: 13 residues.

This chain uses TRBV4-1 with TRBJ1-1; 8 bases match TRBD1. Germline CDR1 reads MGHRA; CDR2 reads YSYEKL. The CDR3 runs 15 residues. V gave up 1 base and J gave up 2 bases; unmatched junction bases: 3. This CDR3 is CASSQGGTGNTEAFF. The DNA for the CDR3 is TGCGCCAGCAGCCAAGGCGGGACAGGCAACACTGAAGCTTTCTTT.

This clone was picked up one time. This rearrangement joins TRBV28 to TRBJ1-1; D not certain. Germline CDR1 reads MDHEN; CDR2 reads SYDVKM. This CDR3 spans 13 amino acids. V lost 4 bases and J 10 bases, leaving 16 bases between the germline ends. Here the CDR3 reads CASSSDLGRGAFF. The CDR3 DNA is TGTGCCAGCAGTTCCGACCTCGGTCGGGGAGCTTTCTTT.

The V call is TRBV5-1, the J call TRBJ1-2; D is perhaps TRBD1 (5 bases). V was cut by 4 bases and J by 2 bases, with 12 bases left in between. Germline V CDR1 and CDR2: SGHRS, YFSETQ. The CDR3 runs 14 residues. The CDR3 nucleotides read TGCGCCAGCAGCCCGGGAGGGGCGAACTATGGCTACACCTTC. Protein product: CASSPGGANYGYTF.

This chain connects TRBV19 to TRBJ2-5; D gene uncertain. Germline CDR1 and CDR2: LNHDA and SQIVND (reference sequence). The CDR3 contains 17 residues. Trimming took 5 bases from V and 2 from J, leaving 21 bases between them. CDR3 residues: CASSWHSPAAKQETQYF. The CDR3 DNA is TGTGCCAGTAGTTGGCATTCCCCGGCAGCGAAACAAGAGACCCAGTACTTC.

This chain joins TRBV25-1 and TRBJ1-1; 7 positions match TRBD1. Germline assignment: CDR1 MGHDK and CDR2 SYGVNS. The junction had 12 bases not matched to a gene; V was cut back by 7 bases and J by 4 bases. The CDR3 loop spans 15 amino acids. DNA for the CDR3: TGTGCCAGCACCCCTCCATATTGGGACAGCACTGAAGCTTTCTTT. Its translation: CASTPPYWDSTEAFF.

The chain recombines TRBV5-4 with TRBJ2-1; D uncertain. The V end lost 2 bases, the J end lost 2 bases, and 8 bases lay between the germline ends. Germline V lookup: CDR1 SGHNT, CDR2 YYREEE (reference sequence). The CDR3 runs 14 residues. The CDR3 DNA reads TGTGCCAGCAGCTTTTACTCCGCCTACAATGAGCAGTTCTTC. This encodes CASSFYSAYNEQFF.

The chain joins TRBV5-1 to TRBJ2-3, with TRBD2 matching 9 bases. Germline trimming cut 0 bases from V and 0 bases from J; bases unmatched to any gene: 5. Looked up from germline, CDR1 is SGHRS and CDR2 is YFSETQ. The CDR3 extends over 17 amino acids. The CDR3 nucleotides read TGCGCCAGCAGCTTGGGAGCGGGGGGACCTAGCACAGATACGCAGTATTTT. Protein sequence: CASSLGAGGPSTDTQYF.

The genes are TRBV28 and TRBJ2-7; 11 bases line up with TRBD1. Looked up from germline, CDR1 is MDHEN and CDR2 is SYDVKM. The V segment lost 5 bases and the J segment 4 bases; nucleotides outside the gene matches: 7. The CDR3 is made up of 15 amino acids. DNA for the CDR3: TGTGCCAGCAGTATGTCCGGGACAGGGGGATACGAGCAGTACTTC. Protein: CASSMSGTGGYEQYF.